A single T cell receptor beta chain is shown here with its context. Trimming took off 6 bases at V and 3 bases at J, with 18 bases between the two ends. The CDR3 length is 15 residues. The germline CDR1 and CDR2 sequences are SEHNR and FQNEAQ (reference sequence). The sample is drawn from a study of radiotherapy plus CTLA-4 blockade in lung cancer. Assay used: immunoSEQ multiplex PCR; TCRdb lists only in-frame clones, some missing. The sample includes around 37,000 clones, roughly 72% of them seen just once. The J gene is TRBJ2-7, the V gene TRBV7-9; maybe TRBD1 (8 bases). Specimen: peripheral blood, collected from a patient treated with radiotherapy plus ipilimumab. The TCR sequence derives from a human donor with non-small cell lung cancer who had stable disease on radiotherapy plus ipilimumab. The CDR3 sequence is CASSPTDRDYYEQYF. CDR3 bases: TGTGCCAGCAGTCCCACGGACAGGGACTACTACGAGCAGTACTTC.